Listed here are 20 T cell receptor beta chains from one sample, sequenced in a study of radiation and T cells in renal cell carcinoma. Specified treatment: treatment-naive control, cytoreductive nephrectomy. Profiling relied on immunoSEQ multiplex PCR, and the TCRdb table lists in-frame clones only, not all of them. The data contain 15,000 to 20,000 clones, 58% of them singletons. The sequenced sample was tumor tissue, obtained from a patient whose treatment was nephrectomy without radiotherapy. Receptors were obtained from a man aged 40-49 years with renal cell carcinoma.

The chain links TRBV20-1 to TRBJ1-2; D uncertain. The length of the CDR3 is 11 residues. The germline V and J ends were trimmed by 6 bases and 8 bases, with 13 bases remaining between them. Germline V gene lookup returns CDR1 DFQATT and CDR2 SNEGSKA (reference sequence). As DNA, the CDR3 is TGCAGTGCGACCTTTCTAGCAGGCTACACCTTC. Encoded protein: CSATFLAGYTF.

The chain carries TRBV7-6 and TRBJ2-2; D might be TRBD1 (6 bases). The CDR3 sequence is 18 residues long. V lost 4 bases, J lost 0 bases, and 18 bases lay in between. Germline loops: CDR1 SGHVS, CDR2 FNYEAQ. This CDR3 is CASSSALSGQTNTGELFF. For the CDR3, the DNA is TGTGCCAGCAGCTCCGCGTTATCTGGACAGACGAACACCGGGGAGCTGTTTTTT.

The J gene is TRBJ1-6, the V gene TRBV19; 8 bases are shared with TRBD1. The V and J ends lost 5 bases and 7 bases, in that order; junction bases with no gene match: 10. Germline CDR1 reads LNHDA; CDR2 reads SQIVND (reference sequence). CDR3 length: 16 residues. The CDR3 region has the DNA TGTGCCAGTAGTCCCCCCGGACAGGGACGGAATTCACCCCTCCACTTT. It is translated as CASSPPGQGRNSPLHF.

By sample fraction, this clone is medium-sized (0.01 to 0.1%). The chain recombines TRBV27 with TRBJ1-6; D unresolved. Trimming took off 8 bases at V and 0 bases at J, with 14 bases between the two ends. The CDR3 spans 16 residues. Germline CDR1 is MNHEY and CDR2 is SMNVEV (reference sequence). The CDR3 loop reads CASLRKGSSYNSPLHF. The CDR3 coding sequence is TGTGCCAGCCTTCGGAAGGGAAGCTCCTATAATTCACCCCTCCACTTT.

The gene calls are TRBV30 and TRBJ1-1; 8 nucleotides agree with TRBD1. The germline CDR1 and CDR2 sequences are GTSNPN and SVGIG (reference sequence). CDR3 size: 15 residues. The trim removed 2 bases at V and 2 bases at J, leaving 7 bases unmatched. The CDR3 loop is CAWSWAGTGNTEAFF. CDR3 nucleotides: TGTGCCTGGAGTTGGGCGGGGACAGGAAACACTGAAGCTTTCTTT.

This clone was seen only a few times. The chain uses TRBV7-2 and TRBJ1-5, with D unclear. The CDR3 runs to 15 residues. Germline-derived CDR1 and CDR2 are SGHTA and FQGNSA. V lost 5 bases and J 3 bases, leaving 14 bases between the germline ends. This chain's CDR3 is CASSPLSRDNQPQHF. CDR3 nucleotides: TGTGCCAGCAGCCCCCTTTCGAGGGACAATCAGCCCCAGCATTTT.

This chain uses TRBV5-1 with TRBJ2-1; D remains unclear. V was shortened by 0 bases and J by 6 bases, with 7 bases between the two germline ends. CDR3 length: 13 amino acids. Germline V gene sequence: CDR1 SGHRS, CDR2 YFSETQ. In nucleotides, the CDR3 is TGCGCCAGCAGCTTGGTGGCACGCAATGAGCAGTTCTTC. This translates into CASSLVARNEQFF.

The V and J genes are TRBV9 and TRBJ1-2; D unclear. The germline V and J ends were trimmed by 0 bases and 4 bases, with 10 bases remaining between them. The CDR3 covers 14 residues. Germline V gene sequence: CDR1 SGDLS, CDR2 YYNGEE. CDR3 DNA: TGTGCCAGCAGCGTAGACGAGGGTTTCTATGGCTACACCTTC. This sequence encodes CASSVDEGFYGYTF.

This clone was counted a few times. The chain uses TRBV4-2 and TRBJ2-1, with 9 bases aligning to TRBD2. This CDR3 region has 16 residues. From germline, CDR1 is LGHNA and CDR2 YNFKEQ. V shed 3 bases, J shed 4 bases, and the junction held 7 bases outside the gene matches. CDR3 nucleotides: TGTGCCAGCAGCCATGATAGCGGGGGCCTTTACAATGAGCAGTTCTTC. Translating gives CASSHDSGGLYNEQFF.

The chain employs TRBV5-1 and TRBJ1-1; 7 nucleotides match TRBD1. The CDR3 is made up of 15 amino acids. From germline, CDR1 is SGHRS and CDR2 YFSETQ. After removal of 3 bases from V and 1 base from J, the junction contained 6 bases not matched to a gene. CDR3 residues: CASSSGQVTNTEAFF. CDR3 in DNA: TGCGCCAGCAGCTCCGGACAGGTGACGAACACTGAAGCTTTCTTT. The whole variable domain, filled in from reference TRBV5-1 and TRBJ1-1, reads KAGVTQTPRYLIKTRGQQVTLSCSPISGHRSVSWYQQTPGQGLQFLFEYFSETQRNKGNFPGRFSGRQFSNSRSEMNVSTLELGDSALYLCASSSGQVTNTEAFFGQGTRLTVV.

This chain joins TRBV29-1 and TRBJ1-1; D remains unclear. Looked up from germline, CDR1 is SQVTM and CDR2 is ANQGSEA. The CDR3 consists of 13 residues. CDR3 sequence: CMVQIASNTEAFF. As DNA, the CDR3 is TGCATGGTACAGATAGCCTCGAACACTGAAGCTTTCTTT.

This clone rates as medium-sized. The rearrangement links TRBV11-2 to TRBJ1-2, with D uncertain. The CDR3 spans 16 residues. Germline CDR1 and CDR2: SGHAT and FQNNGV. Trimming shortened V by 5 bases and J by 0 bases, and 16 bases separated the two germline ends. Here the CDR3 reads CASSPNRQVTNYGYTF. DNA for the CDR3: TGTGCCAGCAGCCCTAACCGTCAGGTTACTAACTATGGCTACACCTTC.

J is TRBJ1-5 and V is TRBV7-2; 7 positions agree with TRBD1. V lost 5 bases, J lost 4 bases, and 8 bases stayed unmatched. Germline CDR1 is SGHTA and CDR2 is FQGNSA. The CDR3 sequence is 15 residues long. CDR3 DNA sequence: TGTGCCAGCAGCCCCACCGGACAGGTAAATCAGCCCCAGCATTTT. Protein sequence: CASSPTGQVNQPQHF.

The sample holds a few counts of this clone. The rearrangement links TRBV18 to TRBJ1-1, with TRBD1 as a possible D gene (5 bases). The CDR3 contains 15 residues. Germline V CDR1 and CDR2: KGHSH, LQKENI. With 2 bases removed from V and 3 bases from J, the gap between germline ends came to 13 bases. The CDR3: CASSPYWGPDTEAFF. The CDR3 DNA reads TGTGCCAGCTCACCATATTGGGGCCCGGACACTGAAGCTTTCTTT.

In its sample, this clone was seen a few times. The DNA for the CDR3 is TGTGCCAGCAGCCCTGGACAGGGGTTAAGCCCGAATTCACCCCTCCACTTT. Residues: CASSPGQGLSPNSPLHF. The J gene is TRBJ1-6, the V gene TRBV14; TRBD1 matches at 9 bases. Germline lookup yields CDR1 SGHDN and CDR2 FVKESK. The CDR3 consists of 17 residues. With 4 bases clipped from V and 7 bases from J, the junction kept 11 bases outside the gene matches.

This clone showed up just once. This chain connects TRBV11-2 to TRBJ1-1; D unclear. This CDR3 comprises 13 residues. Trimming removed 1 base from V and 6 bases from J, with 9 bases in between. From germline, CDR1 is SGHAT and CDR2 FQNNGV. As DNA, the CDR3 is TGTGCCAGCAGCTTAGTTGGAGGCTCTGAAGCTTTCTTT. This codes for CASSLVGGSEAFF.

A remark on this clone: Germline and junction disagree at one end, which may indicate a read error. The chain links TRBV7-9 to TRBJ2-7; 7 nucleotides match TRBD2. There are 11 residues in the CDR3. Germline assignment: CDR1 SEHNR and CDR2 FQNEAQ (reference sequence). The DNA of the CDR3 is TGTGCCAGCAGCGCAGCGGGGCCGGGGAACTTC. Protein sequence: CASSAAGPGNF.

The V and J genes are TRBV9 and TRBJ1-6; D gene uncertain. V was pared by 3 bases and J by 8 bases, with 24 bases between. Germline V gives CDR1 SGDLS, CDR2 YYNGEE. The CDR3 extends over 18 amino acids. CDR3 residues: CASSGALTSLWEDSPLHF. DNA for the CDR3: TGTGCCAGCAGCGGAGCCCTGACATCCCTTTGGGAGGATTCACCCCTCCACTTT.

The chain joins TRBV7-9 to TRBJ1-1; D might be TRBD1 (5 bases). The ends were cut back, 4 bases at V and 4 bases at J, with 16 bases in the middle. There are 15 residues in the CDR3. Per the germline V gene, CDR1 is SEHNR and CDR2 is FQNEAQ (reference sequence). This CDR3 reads CASSWWGPRSTEAFF. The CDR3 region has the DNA TGTGCCAGCAGCTGGTGGGGACCGCGAAGCACTGAAGCTTTCTTT.

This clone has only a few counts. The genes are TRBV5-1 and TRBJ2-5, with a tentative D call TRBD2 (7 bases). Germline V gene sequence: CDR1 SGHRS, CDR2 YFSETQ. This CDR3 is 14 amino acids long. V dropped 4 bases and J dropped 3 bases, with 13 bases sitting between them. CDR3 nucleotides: TGCGCCAGCAGCCCGAGGGGGGGTAAAGAGACCCAGTACTTC. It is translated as CASSPRGGKETQYF.